The 10 T cell receptor beta chains below come from one sample, sequenced in a study of EBV T-cell therapy then PD-1 blockade in nasopharyngeal carcinoma. This table comes from immunoSEQ multiplex PCR, and its TCRdb copy is limited to in-frame clones, with some not included. The sample gives some 20,000 clones, over 70% of which show up once; roughly 29% is in the top ten. The antigens of these receptors remain unknown. The treatment was: AdE1-LMPpoly-expanded autologous EBV-specific T-cell therapy followed by anti-PD-1 nivolumab. The sample in question was CD8+ T cells from blood, obtained at roughly day 67 from a patient whose treatment included autologous EBV-specific T cells and nivolumab. These receptors were obtained from a middle-aged man with nasopharyngeal carcinoma.

The chain uses TRBV12-3 or TRBV12-4 and TRBJ2-1, with 10 bases aligning to TRBD2. CDR3 length: 12 residues. The V gene end was trimmed by 6 bases and the J gene end by 10 bases; junction bases not matched to a gene: 3. For the CDR3, the DNA is TGTGCCAGCAGCCCGGGACTAGCGGAGCAGTTCTTC. Amino acids: CASSPGLAEQFF.

This sequence joins TRBV12-2 and TRBJ1-1; TRBD1 is taken as the D call from the table, unchecked against the DNA. TRBV12-2 is designated a pseudogene. There are 15 residues in the CDR3. In nucleotides, the CDR3 is TGTGCAAGTCGCTTAGCACAGGGATTGAGCACTGAAGCTTTCTTT. Encoded protein: CASRLAQGLSTEAFF.

This chain joins TRBV6-4 and TRBJ1-1; D is ambiguous. This CDR3 has 13 residues. Germline V gene data show CDR1 as MRHNA and CDR2 as SNTAGT. V lost 3 bases to trimming and J lost 1 base, with 6 bases between them. In nucleotides, the CDR3 is TGTGCCAGCAGTGAGGCGGAGAACACTGAAGCTTTCTTT. Amino acid sequence: CASSEAENTEAFF.

The CDR3 DNA reads as TGTGCCAGCAGCACCGGTTTTGAAGCTTTCTTT. Its translation: CASSTGFEAFF. The rearrangement uses TRBV7-6 and TRBJ1-1; D is unclear. CDR1 is SGHVS and CDR2 is FNYEAQ in the germline V gene. CDR3 length equals 11 residues. V shed 5 bases and J shed 7 bases, with 8 bases lying between them.

The chain links TRBV4-2 to TRBJ2-7; 7 nucleotides agree with TRBD1. CDR1 LGHNA and CDR2 YNFKEQ come from the germline V gene. With 1 base clipped from V and 2 bases from J, the junction kept 5 bases outside the gene matches. The CDR3 sequence is 15 residues long. DNA for the CDR3: TGTGCCAGCAGCCAAGCCTTTGGGACAGCCTACGAGCAGTACTTC. Its protein is CASSQAFGTAYEQYF.

The chain has TRBV23-1 and TRBJ2-2; D remains ambiguous. TRBV23-1 is flagged as an ORF with uncertain function. V dropped 0 bases and J dropped 4 bases, with 12 bases sitting between them. The CDR3 has 16 residues. CDR3 amino acids: CASSQSKNGSTGELFF. The CDR3, as DNA: TGCGCCAGCAGTCAATCTAAAAACGGATCCACCGGGGAGCTGTTTTTT.

V gene TRBV10-3 combines with J gene TRBJ1-5; TRBD1 aligns across 11 bases. V lost 3 bases to trimming and J lost 2 bases; unmatched junction nucleotides: 9. The CDR3 spans 18 residues. Germline V gives CDR1 ENHRY, CDR2 SYGVKD. CDR3 sequence reads: CAISDGTGGYRGNQPQHF. In DNA, the CDR3 is TGTGCCATCAGTGACGGGACAGGGGGATATCGAGGCAATCAGCCCCAGCATTTT.

This rearrangement joins TRBV28 to TRBJ2-6, with 9 bases matching TRBD1. Germline CDR1 reads MDHEN; CDR2 reads SYDVKM. V lost 4 bases and J lost 0; bases outside the gene matches: 7. There are 18 residues in the CDR3. Written as DNA, the CDR3 is TGTGCCAGCAGTTGGACAGGGGTCCTCCTCTCTGGGGCCAACGTCCTGACTTTC. It translates to CASSWTGVLLSGANVLTF.

The V and J genes are TRBV11-1 and TRBJ1-1; TRBD1 aligns across 9 bases. The germline V gene has CDR1 SGHAT and CDR2 FQDESV (reference sequence). With V trimmed by 5 bases and J by 8 bases, 9 bases remained unmatched. This CDR3 is 14 amino acids long. CDR3 DNA: TGTGCCAGCAGCCCGGACAGGGGCTCACCCGAAGCTTTCTTT. Protein sequence: CASSPDRGSPEAFF.

The CDR3 bases are TGTGCCAGCAGCCAAGGTACGGAGGCATGGGAAAAACTGTTTTTT. Its protein is CASSQGTEAWEKLFF. V gene TRBV3-1 (or the pseudogene TRBV3-2) combines with J gene TRBJ1-4; D unresolved. Germline CDR1 is LGHDT and CDR2 is YNNKEL (reference sequence). Trimming stripped 1 base from V and 8 bases from J, with 14 bases between. CDR3 length: 15 residues.